This TCR beta chain was recovered during a study of blood T cell repertoires in COVID-19. About the study: PBMCs, B-cell-depleted T cells, or T cells provided the cDNA or gDNA that made up the material.

In this sample, this clone turned up a few times. The sample contains more than one DNA sequence encoding this CDR3. V shed 5 bases and J 7 bases; nucleotides not matched to a gene: 4. Germline V gene data show CDR1 as MNHEY and CDR2 as SMNVEV (reference sequence). The CDR3 sequence is 13 residues long. Cohorts were assigned according to the clinical history that participants reported. Study processing details: Amplification of reference gene primers was used by the study to estimate nucleated cell counts. The data were produced by immunoSEQ multiplex PCR, yet TCRdb's version contains in-frame clones alone and is incomplete. V and J calls and clone size follow that table, whereas D and trimming were derived from the DNA. The table has roughly 250,000 clones, about 87% seen once.

The sample taken for sequencing was PBMCs or T cells enriched from blood (not recorded which). The receptor comes from a woman aged 25 to 39 with acute COVID-19. The rearrangement joins TRBV27 to TRBJ1-2; 10 bases are a match to TRBD1. The CDR3 coding sequence is TGTGCCAGCAGTCCCCGGACAGGGGGTGGCTACACCTTC. This translates into CASSPRTGGGYTF.